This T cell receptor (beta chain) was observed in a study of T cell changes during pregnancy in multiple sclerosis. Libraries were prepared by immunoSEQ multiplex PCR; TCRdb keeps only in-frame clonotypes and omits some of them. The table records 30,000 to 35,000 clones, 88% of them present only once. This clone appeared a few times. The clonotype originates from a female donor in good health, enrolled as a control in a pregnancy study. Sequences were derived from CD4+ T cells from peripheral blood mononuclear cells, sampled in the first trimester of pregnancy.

CDR3 loop: CASSPDRENFF. In DNA form, the CDR3 reads TGTGCCAGCTCACCGGACCGGGAAAATTTCTTT. The rearrangement links TRBV18 to TRBJ1-1; D uncertain. The V gene's germline CDR1 is KGHSH and CDR2 LQKENI. V was cut by 3 bases and J by 13 bases, with 12 bases left in between. There are 11 residues in the CDR3.